The rows below give T cell receptor beta chains drawn from one sample of a study of blood T cell repertoires in COVID-19. Libraries were prepared by immunoSEQ multiplex PCR; TCRdb keeps only in-frame clonotypes and omits some of them. This sample has about 210,000 clones, with 92% found just once. Sequencing used peripheral blood. These receptors all come from a man aged 30 to 45 with acute or convalescent COVID-19. Each CDR3 is given with its conserved first and last residue.

TRBV5-1,CASREQAANYGYTF
TRBV11-3,CASSHPGASSTGELFF
TRBV10-3,CAISGLRESTDTQYF
TRBV5-1,CATRRTWESTDTQYF
TRBV7-8,CASSLGGTSFFHEQYF
TRBV20-1,CSGSDREVQYF
TRBV10-1,CASSADRVPYEQYF
TRBV24-1,CATSLTGNTYEQYF
TRBV7-2,CASRARDSSNEQFF
TRBV7-6,CASTKRLTGAKGQPQHF
TRBV18,CASSPGSGQVNSPLHF
TRBV14,CASSQSLADTQYF
TRBV27,CASRRRGLGDSPLHF
TRBV6-6,CASSYSRHRGETQYF
TRBV9,CASSVGVSSNPNNEQFF
TRBV6-5,CASSYSSAQPQHF
TRBV7-3,CASSPTLTKSRETQYF
TRBV15,CATSRETGGSNEKLFF
TRBV2,CASNEQGGGQPQHF
TRBV10-3,CAIRPDRVQSSYNSPLHF
TRBV6-5,CASSRTVALDEQFF
TRBV6-5,CASSYGLAGGQFEQYF
TRBV27,CASSRGPSSYEQYF
TRBV28,CASSLPQGRDTQYF
TRBV10-3,CATEGVRGTQYF
TRBV19,CATRGVFQETQYF
TRBV27,CASSLDRGTEAFF
TRBV6-1,CASREDRANSPLHF